This T cell receptor (beta chain) is drawn from a study of cytomegalovirus exposure and HLA in healthy donors. Study background: The Caucasian-associated ancestry cluster held around four fifths of a few hundred genotyped donors.

Per the germline V gene, CDR1 is ENHRY and CDR2 is SYGVKD. V was clipped by 3 bases and J by 3 bases; unmatched bases: 4. This CDR3 comprises 14 residues. The study ran its PCR with 60 Vbeta and 13 Jbeta primers. Method: immunoSEQ multiplex PCR; TCRdb's copy keeps in-frame clones and lacks some. Of about 100,000 clones detected, approximately 87% appear once; the ten largest clones hold 2.5% to 3%. Study-level results: The authors listed approximately 150 TCR beta chains as cytomegalovirus-associated.

Concerning this clone: Antigen: not known.

The receptor was derived from a man aged 35-49 years in good health and CMV-seronegative. The chain uses TRBV10-3 and TRBJ1-1; 7 bases map to TRBD1. The sequenced material came from PBMCs. In nucleotides, the CDR3 is TGTGCCATCAGTGATTTTCAGGGGGACACTGAAGCTTTCTTT. It is translated as CAISDFQGDTEAFF.